This T cell receptor beta chain was sequenced for a study of graft-versus-host responses after intestinal transplantation. Study at large: Induction using anti-thymocyte globulin, followed by tacrolimus and steroids for roughly 3 years, was given to all recipients.

Findings of the study overall: Where graft-donor T cell macrochimerism was present, patients had high graft-versus-host to host-versus-graft clonal ratios in allografts.

The repertoire was sequenced with immunoSEQ multiplex PCR; TCRdb's copy has only in-frame clones and lacks some. The data contain around 110,000 clones, roughly 92% of them singletons. This clone occurred a few times. Its target is not known. The V and J ends lost 5 bases and 4 bases respectively, with 11 bases between them. Per the germline V gene, CDR1 is SGHNT and CDR2 is YENEEA. The CDR3 contains 13 residues. Here the sequenced sample was unstimulated CD4+ T cells sorted from spleen or lymph node cells, taken before transplant. The V gene is TRBV11-3, the J gene TRBJ1-2; D uncertain. The clonotype originates from a human donor who was the organ donor for an intestinal transplant. This CDR3 is CASSTAFVYGYTF. The DNA of the CDR3 is TGTGCCAGCAGCACAGCGTTCGTCTATGGCTACACCTTC.